This TCR beta chain was identified during a study of T-cell reconstitution after alpha-beta-depleted transplantation in children. As regards this clonotype: What it binds is unknown.

Library preparation (for TCRbeta) was performed with unique molecular identifiers. TCRdb reprocessed the PCR reads with MiXCR, giving one entry per CDR3 protein. The table records about 980,000 distinct CDR3 sequences, around 30% of them present only once. Notes on the study in general: Among T cells one year after transplant, newly produced cells accounted for most counts and diversity.

After removal of 4 bases from V and 5 bases from J, the junction contained 10 bases not matched to a gene. The length of the CDR3 is 15 residues. In germline, CDR1 is SQVTM, CDR2 ANQGSEA. Specimen: PBMCs, mostly from graft donor cells, collected 360 days after TCRalphabeta/CD19-depleted stem cell transplant. This TCR came from a boy in the first two years of life who had a stem cell transplant for SCID, so the T cells may come from the graft donor. The J gene is TRBJ2-5, the V gene TRBV29-1, with 10 bases matching TRBD1. CDR3 amino acids: CSVAGTGDGEETQYF. The CDR3 nucleotides are TGCAGCGTTGCCGGGACAGGGGACGGGGAGGAGACCCAGTACTTC. The full variable domain, completed using reference TRBV29-1 and TRBJ2-5, is SAVISQKPSRDICQRGTSLTIQCQVDSQVTMMFWYRQQPGQSLTLIATANQGSEATYESGFVIDKFPISRPNLTFSTLTVSNMSPEDSSIYLCSVAGTGDGEETQYFGPGTRLLVL.